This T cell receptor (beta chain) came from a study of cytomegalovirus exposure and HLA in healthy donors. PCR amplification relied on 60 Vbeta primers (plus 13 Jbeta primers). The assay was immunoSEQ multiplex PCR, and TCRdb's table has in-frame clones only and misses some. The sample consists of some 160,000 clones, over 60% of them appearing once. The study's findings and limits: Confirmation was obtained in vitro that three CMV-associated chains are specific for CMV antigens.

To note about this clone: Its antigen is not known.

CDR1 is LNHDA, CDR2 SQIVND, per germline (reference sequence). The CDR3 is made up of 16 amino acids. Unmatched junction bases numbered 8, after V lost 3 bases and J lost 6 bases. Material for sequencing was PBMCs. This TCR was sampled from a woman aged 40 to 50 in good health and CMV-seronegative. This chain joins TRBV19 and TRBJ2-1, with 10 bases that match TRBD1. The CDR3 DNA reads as TGTGCCAGTAGTATGGTCGTGGGACAGGGGTTCAATGAGCAGTTCTTC. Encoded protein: CASSMVVGQGFNEQFF.